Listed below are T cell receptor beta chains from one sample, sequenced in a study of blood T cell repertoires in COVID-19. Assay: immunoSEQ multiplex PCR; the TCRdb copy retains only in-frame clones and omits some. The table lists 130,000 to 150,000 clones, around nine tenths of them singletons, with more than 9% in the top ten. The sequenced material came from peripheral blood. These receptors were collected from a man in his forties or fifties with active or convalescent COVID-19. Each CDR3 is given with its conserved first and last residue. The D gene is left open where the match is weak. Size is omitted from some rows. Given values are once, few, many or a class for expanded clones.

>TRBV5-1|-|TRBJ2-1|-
TGCGCCAGCAGCTTATGGGGGGAGAGGGACAATGAGCAGTTCTTC
CASSLWGERDNEQFF
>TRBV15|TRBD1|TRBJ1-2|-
TGTGCCACCAGCGCGGACAGGGGGCTCGGTGGCTACACCTTC
CATSADRGLGGYTF
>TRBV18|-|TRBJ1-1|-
TGTGCCAGCTCAGTGTCATCGGGGGGCTCGGGCACTGAAGCTTTCTTT
CASSVSSGGSGTEAFF
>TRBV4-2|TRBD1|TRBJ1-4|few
TGTGCCAGCAGCCAAGATAGTCGGACAGGGGATGAAAAACTGTTTTTT
CASSQDSRTGDEKLFF
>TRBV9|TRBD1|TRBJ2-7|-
TGTGCCAGCAGCCCACAGGGGGCCTACGAGCAGTACTTC
CASSPQGAYEQYF
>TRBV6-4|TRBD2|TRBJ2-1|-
TGTGCCAGCAGTGACTCAGTTAGCGGGAATGATGAGCAGTTCTTC
CASSDSVSGNDEQFF
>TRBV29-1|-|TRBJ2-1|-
TGCAGCGTTGAAGAGCGCGGGAATGAGCAGTTCTTC
CSVEERGNEQFF
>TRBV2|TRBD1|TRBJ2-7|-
TGTGCCAGCGGGAGACAGGGGAAAATAAGCTACGAGCAGTACTTC
CASGRQGKISYEQYF
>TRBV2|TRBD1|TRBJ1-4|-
TGTGCCAGCAGTGCCCCGACAGGGCCAAAACTGTTTTTT
CASSAPTGPKLFF
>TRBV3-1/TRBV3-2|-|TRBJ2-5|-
TGTGCCAGCAGCCCTACACAGGTTAGAGAGACCCAGTACTTC
CASSPTQVRETQYF
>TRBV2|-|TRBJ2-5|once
TGTGCCAGCAGACGGGACTTCGCAGAGACCCAGTACTTC
CASRRDFAETQYF
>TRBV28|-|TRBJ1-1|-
TGTGCCAGCAGTTTAGGTCCGGGAGGAGGGATTAGTACTGAAGCTTTCTTT
CASSLGPGGGISTEAFF
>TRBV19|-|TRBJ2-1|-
TGTGCCAGTAGTAGAGGGAGGGAGCAGTTCTTC
CASSRGREQFF
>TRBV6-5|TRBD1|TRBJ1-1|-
TGTGCCAGCAGTTACTCGAGGGGGCTGTTGCCTGAAGCTTTCTTT
CASSYSRGLLPEAFF
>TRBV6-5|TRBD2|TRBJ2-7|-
TGTGCCAGCGGCAAGCGGGGACCCGAGCAGTACTTC
CASGKRGPEQYF
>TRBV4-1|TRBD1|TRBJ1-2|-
TGCGCCAGCAGCCCAGGACAGGGTCCGGGCTTCTATGGCTACACCTTC
CASSPGQGPGFYGYTF
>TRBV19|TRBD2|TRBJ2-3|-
TGTGCCAGTAGTATTAGGGAGGCGGGAGGCGACACAGATACGCAGTATTTT
CASSIREAGGDTDTQYF
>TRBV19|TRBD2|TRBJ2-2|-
TGTGCCAGTAGACTAGCGGGAGCGAACACCGGGGAGCTGTTTTTT
CASRLAGANTGELFF
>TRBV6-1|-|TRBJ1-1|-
TGTGCCAGCAGTGAATTTGGGACACGGTATGAAGCTTTCTTT
CASSEFGTRYEAFF
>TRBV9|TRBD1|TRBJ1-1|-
TGTGCCAGCAGCGTAGTCGGGACAGGGGGGAATGAAGCTTTCTTT
CASSVVGTGGNEAFF
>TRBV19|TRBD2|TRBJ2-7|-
TGTGCCAGTAGTACCCGGGGGGTCAACGAGCAGTACTTC
CASSTRGVNEQYF
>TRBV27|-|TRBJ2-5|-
TGTGCCAGTGGGCGAGGAGGGAATAATCAAGAGACCCAGTACTTC
CASGRGGNNQETQYF
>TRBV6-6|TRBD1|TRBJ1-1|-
TGTGCCAGCAAGAAGGGGGCCAGCACTGAAGCTTTCTTT
CASKKGASTEAFF
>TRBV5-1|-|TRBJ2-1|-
TGCGCCAGCAGCTTGGTGGCGGGCTTAACCTACAATGAGCAGTTCTTC
CASSLVAGLTYNEQFF